The 17 T cell receptor beta chains below were found in one sample sequenced in a study of blood T cell repertoires in COVID-19. Clones were read by immunoSEQ multiplex PCR, and TCRdb kept only the in-frame ones, dropping some. The table has 200,000 to 250,000 clones, 82% seen once; the top ten hold 3% to 4%. Sequenced material: PBMCs or T cells enriched from blood (not recorded which). These receptors all stem from an older woman who had recovered from COVID-19.

This chain joins TRBV2 and TRBJ2-1; 8 bases align to TRBD2. Trimming took 7 bases from V and 7 from J; bases not matched to a gene: 18. The CDR3 is 17 amino acids. Germline CDR1 and CDR2: SNHLY and FYNNEI. This CDR3 is CASTHPVGSGSGNEQFF. The DNA of the CDR3 is TGTGCCAGCACCCACCCGGTTGGGAGCGGGAGTGGAAATGAGCAGTTCTTC.

CDR3 DNA sequence: TGTGCCAGCAGCGTACATCCCGGGACAAACTATGGCTACACCTTC. Translated, it gives CASSVHPGTNYGYTF. The rearrangement links TRBV7-2 to TRBJ1-2; tentatively, D is TRBD1 (6 bases). Germline V gene sequence: CDR1 SGHTA, CDR2 FQGNSA. The CDR3 length is 15 residues. V dropped 5 bases and J dropped 2 bases, with 15 bases sitting between them. The whole variable domain, remainder taken from reference TRBV7-2 and TRBJ1-2, is GAGVSQSPSNKVTEKGKDVELRCDPISGHTALYWYRQSLGQGLEFLIYFQGNSAPDKSGLPSDRFSAERTGGSVSTLTIQRTQQEDSAVYLCASSVHPGTNYGYTFGSGTRLTVV.

V is TRBV3-1 (or the pseudogene TRBV3-2) and J is TRBJ1-2, with 7 bases lining up with TRBD1. Germline V gene sequence: CDR1 LGHDT, CDR2 YNNKEL (reference sequence). V shed 4 bases, J shed 3 bases, and the junction held 8 bases outside the gene matches. The CDR3 spans 15 residues. CDR3 sequence: CASSRLRQGDYGYTF. CDR3 nucleotides: TGTGCCAGCAGCCGCCTAAGACAGGGTGACTATGGCTACACCTTC.

The chain uses TRBV19 and TRBJ1-3; the D gene is possibly TRBD1 (5 bases). Looked up from germline, CDR1 is LNHDA and CDR2 is SQIVND (reference sequence). The CDR3 consists of 14 residues. Trimming took off 5 bases at V and 7 bases at J, with 15 bases between the two ends. The CDR3 here is CASSQQEGRNTIYF. In DNA form, the CDR3 reads TGTGCCAGTAGTCAACAGGAGGGACGTAACACCATATATTTT.

The chain carries TRBV19 and TRBJ1-5; D ambiguous. Trimming pared 4 bases from V and 2 bases from J, leaving 12 bases between. The length of the CDR3 is 15 residues. The germline CDR1 and CDR2 sequences are LNHDA and SQIVND (reference sequence). The CDR3 region has the DNA TGTGCCAGTAGTACGCGTCCAAGTCGCAATCAGCCCCAGCATTTT. Protein product: CASSTRPSRNQPQHF.

The CDR3 reads CASTWGQNYGYTF. The CDR3 DNA is TGTGCCAGCACATGGGGACAGAACTATGGCTACACCTTC. This chain connects TRBV6-5 to TRBJ1-2, with 7 bases fitting TRBD1. The CDR3 contains 13 residues. Unmatched junction bases numbered 4, after V lost 7 bases and J lost 2 bases. The V gene's germline CDR1 is MNHEY and CDR2 SVGAGI.

The V call is TRBV6-1, the J call TRBJ1-2; D is uncertain. The CDR3 is 13 residues long. Germline V CDR1 and CDR2: MNHNS, SASEGT. Trimming cost V 3 bases and J 5 bases, with 10 bases left between them. The CDR3 loop reads CASSESLLYGYTF. The DNA of the CDR3 is TGTGCCAGCAGTGAGAGTCTTCTTTATGGCTACACCTTC.

This clone was found a few times. The gene calls are TRBV5-5 and TRBJ1-1, with TRBD1 matching over 9 bases. There are 15 residues in the CDR3. V shed 1 base and J 4 bases; nucleotides not matched to a gene: 5. Germline CDR1 is SGHKS and CDR2 is YYEKEE (reference sequence). The CDR3 here is CASSLIQGASTEAFF. CDR3 sequence (DNA): TGTGCCAGCAGCTTGATACAGGGGGCGAGCACTGAAGCTTTCTTT.

This chain links TRBV7-3 with TRBJ2-7; 9 bases line up with TRBD1. The germline V gene has CDR1 SGHTA and CDR2 FQGTGA. The trim removed 5 bases at V and 4 bases at J, leaving 6 bases unmatched. The CDR3 is made up of 14 amino acids. In DNA form, the CDR3 reads TGTGCCAGCAGCCCAACCGGGACAGGGTACGAGCAGTACTTC. Its protein product is CASSPTGTGYEQYF.

V usage is TRBV15 and J usage is TRBJ1-6; 7 bases map to TRBD1. With V trimmed by 7 bases and J by 7 bases, 4 bases remained unmatched. There are 13 residues in the CDR3. The germline gives CDR1 LNHNV, CDR2 YYDKDF (reference sequence). CDR3 sequence: CATKTGLNSPLHF. The CDR3 bases are TGTGCCACCAAGACAGGGCTCAATTCACCCCTCCACTTT.

J is TRBJ2-3 and V is TRBV10-2; no clear D. V shed 0 bases and J shed 5 bases, with 3 bases lying between them. This CDR3 has 12 amino acids. Germline assignment: CDR1 WSHSY and CDR2 SAAADI. CDR3 amino acids: CASSESRDTQYF. The CDR3 DNA reads TGCGCCAGCAGTGAGTCGAGAGATACGCAGTATTTT.

The chain combines TRBV5-1 with TRBJ2-1; TRBD2 matches at 7 bases. The germline V gene encodes CDR1 SGHRS and CDR2 YFSETQ. CDR3 size: 16 residues. V dropped 0 bases and J dropped 3; count of bases not matched to a gene: 6. The CDR3 DNA follows: TGCGCCAGCAGCTTGGCTAGCGGACTCAACTACAATGAGCAGTTCTTC. Translated, it gives CASSLASGLNYNEQFF.

This chain connects TRBV5-6 to TRBJ1-6; 9 bases are shared with TRBD1. J gave up 11 bases and V 0 bases, and 9 bases lay outside the gene matches. Germline V gene lookup returns CDR1 SGHDT and CDR2 YYEEEE. The CDR3 loop spans 16 amino acids. Written as DNA, the CDR3 is TGTGCCAGCAGCTTGGATACAGGGACAGGGTCTACACCCCTCCACTTT. Translating gives CASSLDTGTGSTPLHF.

The rearrangement links TRBV4-3 to TRBJ1-2; the D gene is possibly TRBD1 (5 bases). The CDR3 runs to 16 residues. Germline V lookup: CDR1 LGHNA, CDR2 YSLEER. V was pared by 0 bases and J by 4 bases, with 15 bases between. The CDR3 DNA reads TGCGCCAGCAGCCAAGATTACGCGGGGCCGGCCTATGGCTACACCTTC. Translating it yields CASSQDYAGPAYGYTF.

The V call is TRBV19, the J call TRBJ1-2; 7 bases are a match to TRBD1. Unmatched junction bases numbered 9, after V lost 7 bases and J lost 4 bases. This CDR3 region has 14 residues. The germline V gene encodes CDR1 LNHDA and CDR2 SQIVND (reference sequence). CDR3 DNA sequence: TGTGCCAGTAACCCGGGACAGAGGGGCTATGGCTACACCTTC. It specifies CASNPGQRGYGYTF.

V and J are TRBV7-2 and TRBJ1-1; maybe TRBD1 (5 bases). V lost 1 base and J 0 bases, leaving 15 bases between the germline ends. The CDR3 is 17 amino acids. Germline V gene sequence: CDR1 SGHTA, CDR2 FQGNSA. The CDR3 DNA reads TGTGCCAGCAGCTTAGAGCGACAGTTTATTATGAACACTGAAGCTTTCTTT. As protein: CASSLERQFIMNTEAFF.

This clone was seen once. The chain links TRBV20-1 to TRBJ2-5, with D possibly TRBD2 on 6 matching bases. The germline V gene has CDR1 DFQATT and CDR2 SNEGSKA (reference sequence). This CDR3 comprises 11 residues. Deletions cut 3 bases from V and 6 bases from J, with 8 bases between. CDR3 loop: CSARGGQTQYF. DNA of the CDR3: TGCAGTGCTAGGGGGGGACAGACCCAGTACTTC.